The 3 T cell receptor beta chains presented below share a single source sample, sequenced in a study of somatic mutations in cytotoxic T cells in rheumatoid arthritis. The method was immunoSEQ multiplex PCR; TCRdb's version includes in-frame clones alone and lacks a portion of them. This repertoire shows roughly 11,000 clones, 70% to 75% found once; its top ten account for around 40%. The sequencing sample was made of CD8+ T cells sorted from blood. Receptors were obtained from an adult with rheumatoid arthritis.

By share of the sample, this clone is large. This chain connects TRBV7-8 to TRBJ2-2, with 12 positions matching TRBD2. The germline V gene encodes CDR1 SGHVS and CDR2 FQNEAQ. The CDR3 contains 19 residues. Unmatched junction bases numbered 19, after V lost 9 bases and J lost 5 bases. CDR3 nucleotides: TGTGCCAGTAGCGGGACTAGCGGGTTTAGTGCTCAAGGAACCGGGGAGCTGTTTTTT. This encodes CASSGTSGFSAQGTGELFF.

The chain employs TRBV5-8 and TRBJ1-2, with a tentative D call TRBD1 (5 bases). Germline CDR1 is SGHTS and CDR2 is YDEGEE. The CDR3 loop spans 15 amino acids. V lost 4 bases and J 5 bases, leaving 18 bases between the germline ends. This chain's CDR3 is CASSLFGARRYGYTF. The DNA of the CDR3 is TGTGCCAGCAGCCTCTTTGGGGCCAGAAGGTATGGCTACACCTTC.

This chain uses TRBV9 with TRBJ2-3; D remains unclear. V lost 2 bases and J lost 2, with 3 bases in between. The CDR3 sequence is 12 residues long. Per the germline V gene, CDR1 is SGDLS and CDR2 is YYNGEE. The CDR3 loop is CASSVTTDTQYF. As DNA, the CDR3 is TGTGCCAGCAGCGTTACCACAGATACGCAGTATTTT.